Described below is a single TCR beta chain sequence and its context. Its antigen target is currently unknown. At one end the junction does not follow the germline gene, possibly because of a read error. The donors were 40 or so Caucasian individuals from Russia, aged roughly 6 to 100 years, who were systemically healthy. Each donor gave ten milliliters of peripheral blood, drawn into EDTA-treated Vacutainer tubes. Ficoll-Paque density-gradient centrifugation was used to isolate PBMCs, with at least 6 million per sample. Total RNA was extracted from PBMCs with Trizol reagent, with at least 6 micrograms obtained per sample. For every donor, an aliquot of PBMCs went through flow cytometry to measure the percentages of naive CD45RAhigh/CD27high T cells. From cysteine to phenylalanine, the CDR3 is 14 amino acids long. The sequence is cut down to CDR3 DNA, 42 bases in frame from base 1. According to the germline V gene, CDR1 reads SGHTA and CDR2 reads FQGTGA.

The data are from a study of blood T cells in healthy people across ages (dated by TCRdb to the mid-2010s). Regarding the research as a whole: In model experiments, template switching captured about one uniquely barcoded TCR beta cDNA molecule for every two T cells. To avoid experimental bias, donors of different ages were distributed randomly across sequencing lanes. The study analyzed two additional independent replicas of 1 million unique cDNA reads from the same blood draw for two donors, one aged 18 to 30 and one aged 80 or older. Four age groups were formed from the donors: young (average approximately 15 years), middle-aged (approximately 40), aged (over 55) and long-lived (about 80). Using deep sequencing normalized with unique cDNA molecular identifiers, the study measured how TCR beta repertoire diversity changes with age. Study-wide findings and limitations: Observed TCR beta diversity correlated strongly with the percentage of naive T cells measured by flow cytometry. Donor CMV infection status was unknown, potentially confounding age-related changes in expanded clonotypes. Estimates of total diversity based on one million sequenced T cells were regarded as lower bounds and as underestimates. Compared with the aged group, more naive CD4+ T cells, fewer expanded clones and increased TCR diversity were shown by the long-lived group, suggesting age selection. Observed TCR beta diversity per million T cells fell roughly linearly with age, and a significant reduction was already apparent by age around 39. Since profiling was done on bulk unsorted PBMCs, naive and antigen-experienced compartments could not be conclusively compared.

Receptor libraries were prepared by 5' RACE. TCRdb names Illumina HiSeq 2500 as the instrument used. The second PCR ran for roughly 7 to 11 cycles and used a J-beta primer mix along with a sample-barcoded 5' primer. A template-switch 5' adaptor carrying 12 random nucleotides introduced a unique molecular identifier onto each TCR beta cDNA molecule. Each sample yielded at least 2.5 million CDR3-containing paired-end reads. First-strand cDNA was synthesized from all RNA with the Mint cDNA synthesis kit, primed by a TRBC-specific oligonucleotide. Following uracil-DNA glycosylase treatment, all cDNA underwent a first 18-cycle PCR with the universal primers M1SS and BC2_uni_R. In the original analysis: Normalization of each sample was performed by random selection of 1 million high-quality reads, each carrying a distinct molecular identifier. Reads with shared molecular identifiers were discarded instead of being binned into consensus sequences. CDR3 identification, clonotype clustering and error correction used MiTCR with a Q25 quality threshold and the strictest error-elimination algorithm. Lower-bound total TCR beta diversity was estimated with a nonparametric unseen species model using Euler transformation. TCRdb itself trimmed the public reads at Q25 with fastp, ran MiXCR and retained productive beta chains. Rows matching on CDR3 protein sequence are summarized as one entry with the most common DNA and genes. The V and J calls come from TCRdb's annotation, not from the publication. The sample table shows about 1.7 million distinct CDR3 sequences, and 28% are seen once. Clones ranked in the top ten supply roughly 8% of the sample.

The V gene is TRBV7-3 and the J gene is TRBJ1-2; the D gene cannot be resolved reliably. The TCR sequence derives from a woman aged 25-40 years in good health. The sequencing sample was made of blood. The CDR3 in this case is CVSSRSASNYGYTF. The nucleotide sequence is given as TGTGTCAGCAGCCGATCGGCTTCAAACTATGGCTACACCTTC.